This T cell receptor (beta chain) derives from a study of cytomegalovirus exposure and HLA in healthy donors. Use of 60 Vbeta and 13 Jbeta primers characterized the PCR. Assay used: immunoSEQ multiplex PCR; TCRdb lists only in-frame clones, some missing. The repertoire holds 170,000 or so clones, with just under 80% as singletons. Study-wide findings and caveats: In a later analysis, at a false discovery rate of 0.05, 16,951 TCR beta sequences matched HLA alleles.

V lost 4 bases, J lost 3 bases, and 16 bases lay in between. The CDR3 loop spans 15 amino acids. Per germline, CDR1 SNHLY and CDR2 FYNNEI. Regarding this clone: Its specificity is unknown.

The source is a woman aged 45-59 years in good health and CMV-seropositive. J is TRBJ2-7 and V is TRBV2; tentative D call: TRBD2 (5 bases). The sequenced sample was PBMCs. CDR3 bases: TGTGCCAGCAGTGCCCCTCCAACCGGGGACTACGAGCAGTACTTC. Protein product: CASSAPPTGDYEQYF.